Presented here are 27 T cell receptor beta chains from one specimen sequenced in a study of CD8 T cells in Susac syndrome. An amount of RNA that ranged from roughly 0.45 to 1 ug was reverse transcribed with random hexamers. TCRdb reprocessed the immunoSEQ multiplex PCR reads with MiXCR, giving one entry per CDR3 protein. The repertoire holds about 280,000 distinct CDR3 sequences, with approximately 84% as singletons. Input material: CD8+ T cells from PBMCs. The source is a human donor with multiple sclerosis.

This clonotype was counted a few times. The chain joins TRBV5-1 to TRBJ2-7; 10 bases map to TRBD1. The CDR3 is made up of 14 amino acids. Per the germline V gene, CDR1 is SGHRS and CDR2 is YFSETQ. With V trimmed by 4 bases and J by 5 bases, 6 bases remained unmatched. DNA for the CDR3: TGCGCCAGCAGCCGGGACAGGGGTGTCCACGAGCAGTACTTC. This gives the protein CASSRDRGVHEQYF.

V gene TRBV7-3 combines with J gene TRBJ2-2; no definite D call. There are 18 residues in the CDR3. Between the trimmed V and J ends, which lost 3 bases and 0 bases, there was a span of 17 bases. CDR1 SGHTA and CDR2 FQGTGA come from the germline V gene. The CDR3 is CASSFRAPSSANTGELFF. The CDR3 DNA reads TGTGCCAGCAGCTTCCGGGCCCCCAGTTCCGCGAACACCGGGGAGCTGTTTTTT.

This chain uses TRBV15 with TRBJ1-1; D remains ambiguous. Germline values: CDR1 LNHNV, CDR2 YYDKDF (reference sequence). The CDR3 totals 13 residues. Trimming removed 10 bases at V and 0 bases at J, with 12 bases between. As DNA, the CDR3 is TGTGCCAGCTCAGTCGCCATGAACACTGAAGCTTTCTTT. Translation: CASSVAMNTEAFF.

The chain joins TRBV7-6 to TRBJ2-7, with D maybe TRBD1 (6 bases). V lost 1 base to trimming and J lost 3 bases, with 10 bases between them. Germline lookup yields CDR1 SGHVS and CDR2 FNYEAQ. The CDR3 is made up of 14 amino acids. Here the CDR3 DNA reads TGTGCCAGCAGCTTAGGGCAGGGGCTCTACGAGCAGTACTTC. Translating it yields CASSLGQGLYEQYF.

This rearrangement joins TRBV7-9 to TRBJ2-5; unclear D gene. The CDR3 sequence is 15 residues long. V was pared by 4 bases and J by 4 bases, with 16 bases between. CDR1 and CDR2 (germline): SEHNR, FQNEAQ (reference sequence). CDR3 protein: CASSSPSGLSETQYF. The CDR3 DNA sequence: TGTGCCAGCAGCTCTCCCTCTGGGTTATCAGAGACCCAGTACTTC.

J is TRBJ2-3 and V is TRBV21-1. TRBV21-1 counts as a pseudogene. This CDR3 has 13 amino acids. The CDR3 region has the DNA TGTGCCAGCAGCAAACCTAGCACAGATACGCAGTATTTT. Protein: CASSKPSTDTQYF.

V and J are TRBV7-9 and TRBJ1-1; 7 bases are a match to TRBD1. The J segment lost 3 bases and the V segment lost 7 bases, leaving 14 bases of the junction unmatched. The CDR3 totals 16 residues. Per the germline V gene, CDR1 is SEHNR and CDR2 is FQNEAQ (reference sequence). CDR3 in amino acids: CASIPWTGGFDTEAFF. The CDR3 DNA follows: TGTGCCAGCATCCCTTGGACAGGCGGGTTCGACACTGAAGCTTTCTTT. The full variable domain, with the rest looked up from reference TRBV7-9 and TRBJ1-1, is DTGVSQNPRHKITKRGQNVTFRCDPISEHNRLYWYRQTLGQGPEFLTYFQNEAQLEKSRLLSDRFSAERPKGSFSTLEIQRTEQGDSAMYLCASIPWTGGFDTEAFFGQGTRLTVV.

The V call is TRBV7-3, the J call TRBJ2-1, with 7 bases fitting TRBD2. CDR3 size: 16 residues. Unmatched junction bases numbered 13, after V lost 5 bases and J lost 6 bases. Looked up from germline, CDR1 is SGHTA and CDR2 is FQGTGA. CDR3 region: CASSRVRREIRNEQFF. The CDR3 DNA reads as TGTGCCAGCAGCCGGGTCAGGCGGGAGATCCGCAATGAGCAGTTCTTC.

The rearrangement joins TRBV5-4 to TRBJ2-2; D is unresolved. This CDR3 region has 11 residues. Trimming removed 7 bases at V and 5 bases at J, with 6 bases between. Per the germline V gene, CDR1 is SGHNT and CDR2 is YYREEE (reference sequence). The CDR3 DNA follows: TGTGCCAGCCATAATACCGGGGAGCTGTTTTTT. Translated, it gives CASHNTGELFF.

This sequence joins TRBV12-3 or TRBV12-4 and TRBJ2-1; 15 bases line up with TRBD2. The CDR3 loop spans 16 amino acids. J was trimmed by 7 bases and V by 7 bases; bases with no gene match: 8. The CDR3 sequence is CASTPPGTSGRNEQFF. The DNA for the CDR3 is TGTGCCAGCACCCCCCCCGGGACTAGCGGGAGGAATGAGCAGTTCTTC.

The chain couples TRBV27 to TRBJ1-2, with a weak D call TRBD1 (6 bases). V lost 3 bases, J lost 2 bases, and 16 bases lay in between. The germline V gene encodes CDR1 MNHEY and CDR2 SMNVEV (reference sequence). The CDR3 has 16 residues. CDR3 residues: CASSFFPTGQNYGYTF. The CDR3 nucleotides are TGTGCCAGCAGTTTTTTCCCGACAGGTCAGAACTATGGCTACACCTTC.

The J gene is TRBJ2-1, the V gene TRBV7-3, with no clear D. Germline CDR1 is SGHTA and CDR2 is FQGTGA. V was pared by 1 base and J by 0 bases, with 7 bases between. This CDR3 comprises 15 residues. This CDR3 is CASSLMGSSYNEQFF. The CDR3 bases are TGTGCCAGCAGCTTAATGGGCAGCTCCTACAATGAGCAGTTCTTC.

The gene calls are TRBV28 and TRBJ2-3; TRBD2 agrees at 7 bases. V shed 2 bases, J shed 2 bases, and the junction held 10 bases outside the gene matches. CDR1 MDHEN and CDR2 SYDVKM come from the germline V gene. CDR3 length: 17 residues. CDR3 DNA: TGTGCCAGCAGTTTACCGGCGGGGCGGGAGAACACAGATACGCAGTATTTT. As protein: CASSLPAGRENTDTQYF.

V and J are TRBV30 and TRBJ2-2; 8 bases map to TRBD1. Losses at the gene ends were 0 bases for V and 7 bases for J; bases not matched to a gene: 7. The CDR3 is 15 residues long. Germline V gene data show CDR1 as GTSNPN and CDR2 as SVGIG (reference sequence). CDR3 sequence reads: CAWSVVQGDYGELFF. The CDR3 DNA follows: TGTGCCTGGAGTGTGGTACAGGGGGATTACGGGGAGCTGTTTTTT.

The chain combines TRBV13 with TRBJ1-1, with 7 bases that match TRBD1. Germline CDR1 is PRHDT and CDR2 is FYEKMQ (reference sequence). This CDR3 spans 16 amino acids. V gave up 5 bases and J gave up 3 bases; unmatched junction bases: 12. In nucleotides, the CDR3 is TGTGCCAGCAGCGTGGTATTGGCACAGGGGTACACTGAAGCTTTCTTT. Its protein is CASSVVLAQGYTEAFF.

The chain couples TRBV20-1 to TRBJ1-2; D is perhaps TRBD1 (5 bases). This CDR3 contains 11 residues. Per germline, CDR1 DFQATT and CDR2 SNEGSKA (reference sequence). V lost 6 bases to trimming and J lost 8 bases, with 13 bases between them. The CDR3 spells CSAAGSRGYTF. The CDR3 DNA reads TGCAGTGCAGCAGGGTCACGAGGCTACACCTTC.

The V gene is TRBV30, the J gene TRBJ1-4; 8 nucleotides align to TRBD1. The CDR3 covers 15 residues. Trimming removed 2 bases from V and 5 bases from J; junction bases left unmatched: 7. Per the germline V gene, CDR1 is GTSNPN and CDR2 is SVGIG (reference sequence). CDR3 sequence: CAWSPRTGRNEKLFF. As DNA, the CDR3 is TGTGCCTGGAGTCCGAGGACAGGGAGGAATGAAAAACTGTTTTTT.

This clonotype was found a few times. The chain combines TRBV6-1 with TRBJ2-7, with a possible D match to TRBD2 (7 bases). Germline V CDR1 and CDR2: MNHNS, SASEGT. Trimming shortened V by 2 bases and J by 4 bases, and 15 bases separated the two germline ends. This CDR3 contains 15 residues. The CDR3 sequence: CASSEIGGRKYEQYF. The CDR3 DNA is TGTGCCAGCAGTGAAATCGGGGGGCGCAAGTACGAGCAGTACTTC.

This clonotype was picked up one time. CDR3 sequence (DNA): TGTGCCAGTAGTCCCTCATTTGGGGAGTGGGCTTACAATGAGCAGTTCTTC. This codes for CASSPSFGEWAYNEQFF. The chain has TRBV27 and TRBJ2-1; TRBD2 might be the D (5 bases). The CDR3 extends over 17 amino acids. V shed 9 bases and J shed 4 bases, with 25 bases lying between them. CDR1 MNHEY and CDR2 SMNVEV come from the germline V gene (reference sequence).

The gene calls are TRBV9 and TRBJ2-1; D not resolved. This CDR3 has 15 residues. Trimming removed 0 bases from V and 0 bases from J, with 7 bases in between. Germline CDR1 is SGDLS and CDR2 is YYNGEE. The CDR3 reads CASSVDGRSYNEQFF. CDR3 DNA: TGTGCCAGCAGCGTAGATGGCCGCTCCTACAATGAGCAGTTCTTC.

J is TRBJ1-2 and V is TRBV29-1; 8 bases match TRBD1. CDR1 is SQVTM, CDR2 ANQGSEA, per germline. Trimming at V came to 5 bases and at J to 0 bases, leaving 5 bases not matched to a gene. This CDR3 region has 14 residues. CDR3 residues: CSVRRQGPNYGYTF. Here the CDR3 DNA reads TGCAGCGTTCGAAGACAGGGGCCTAACTATGGCTACACCTTC.

The genes are TRBV2 and TRBJ1-2; 8 positions match TRBD1. The V and J ends lost 9 bases and 3 bases, in that order; junction bases with no gene match: 15. The CDR3 sequence is 16 residues long. Germline V gene lookup returns CDR1 SNHLY and CDR2 FYNNEI. CDR3 residues: CASRPGTGYRYYGYTF. CDR3 nucleotide sequence: TGTGCCAGTCGTCCCGGGACAGGTTATCGTTACTATGGCTACACCTTC. The whole variable domain, remainder taken from reference TRBV2 and TRBJ1-2, is EPEVTQTPSHQVTQMGQEVILRCVPISNHLYFYWYRQILGQKVEFLVSFYNNEISEKSEIFDDQFSVERPDGSNFTLKIRSTKLEDSAMYFCASRPGTGYRYYGYTFGSGTRLTVV.

The genes are TRBV20-1 and TRBJ1-1, with D possibly TRBD1 on 6 matching bases. Trimming left V 0 bases short and J 7 bases short, with 18 bases between. Germline lookup yields CDR1 DFQATT and CDR2 SNEGSKA (reference sequence). CDR3 length: 15 residues. The CDR3 loop reads CSARDDRSGVGEAFF. CDR3 DNA: TGCAGTGCTAGAGATGACAGGTCGGGGGTCGGTGAAGCTTTCTTT.

This chain uses TRBV9 with TRBJ1-1; D is possibly TRBD1 (6 bases). The V and J ends lost 4 bases and 1 base respectively, with 14 bases between them. Germline lookup yields CDR1 SGDLS and CDR2 YYNGEE. The CDR3 is 15 amino acids. The CDR3 spells CASSPYGTPNTEAFF. The CDR3 DNA reads as TGTGCCAGCAGCCCTTATGGGACACCGAACACTGAAGCTTTCTTT.

The J gene is TRBJ2-7, the V gene TRBV25-1, with 11 bases aligning to TRBD2. The CDR3 contains 14 residues. CDR1 MGHDK and CDR2 SYGVNS come from the germline V gene. J lost 4 bases, V lost 5 bases, and 4 bases had no gene match. The chain's CDR3 is CASSTSGSIYEQYF. CDR3 nucleotide sequence: TGTGCCAGCAGTACTAGCGGGAGTATATACGAGCAGTACTTC.

This sequence joins TRBV10-2 and TRBJ2-5; D ambiguous. The CDR3 is 12 amino acids. Looked up from germline, CDR1 is WSHSY and CDR2 is SAAADI. V shed 7 bases and J shed 4 bases, with 10 bases lying between them. The CDR3 sequence is CASTPTGETQYF. CDR3 in DNA: TGCGCCAGCACACCCACCGGAGAGACCCAGTACTTC.

The chain has TRBV20-1 and TRBJ1-1; D is unclear. Per germline, CDR1 DFQATT and CDR2 SNEGSKA (reference sequence). Trimming removed 0 bases from V and 12 bases from J, with 26 bases in between. The CDR3 runs 16 residues. The CDR3 region has the DNA TGCAGTGCTAGAGATCTAGGTTCTTGGAGGGATGGTGAGACTTTCTTT. Translating it yields CSARDLGSWRDGETFF.